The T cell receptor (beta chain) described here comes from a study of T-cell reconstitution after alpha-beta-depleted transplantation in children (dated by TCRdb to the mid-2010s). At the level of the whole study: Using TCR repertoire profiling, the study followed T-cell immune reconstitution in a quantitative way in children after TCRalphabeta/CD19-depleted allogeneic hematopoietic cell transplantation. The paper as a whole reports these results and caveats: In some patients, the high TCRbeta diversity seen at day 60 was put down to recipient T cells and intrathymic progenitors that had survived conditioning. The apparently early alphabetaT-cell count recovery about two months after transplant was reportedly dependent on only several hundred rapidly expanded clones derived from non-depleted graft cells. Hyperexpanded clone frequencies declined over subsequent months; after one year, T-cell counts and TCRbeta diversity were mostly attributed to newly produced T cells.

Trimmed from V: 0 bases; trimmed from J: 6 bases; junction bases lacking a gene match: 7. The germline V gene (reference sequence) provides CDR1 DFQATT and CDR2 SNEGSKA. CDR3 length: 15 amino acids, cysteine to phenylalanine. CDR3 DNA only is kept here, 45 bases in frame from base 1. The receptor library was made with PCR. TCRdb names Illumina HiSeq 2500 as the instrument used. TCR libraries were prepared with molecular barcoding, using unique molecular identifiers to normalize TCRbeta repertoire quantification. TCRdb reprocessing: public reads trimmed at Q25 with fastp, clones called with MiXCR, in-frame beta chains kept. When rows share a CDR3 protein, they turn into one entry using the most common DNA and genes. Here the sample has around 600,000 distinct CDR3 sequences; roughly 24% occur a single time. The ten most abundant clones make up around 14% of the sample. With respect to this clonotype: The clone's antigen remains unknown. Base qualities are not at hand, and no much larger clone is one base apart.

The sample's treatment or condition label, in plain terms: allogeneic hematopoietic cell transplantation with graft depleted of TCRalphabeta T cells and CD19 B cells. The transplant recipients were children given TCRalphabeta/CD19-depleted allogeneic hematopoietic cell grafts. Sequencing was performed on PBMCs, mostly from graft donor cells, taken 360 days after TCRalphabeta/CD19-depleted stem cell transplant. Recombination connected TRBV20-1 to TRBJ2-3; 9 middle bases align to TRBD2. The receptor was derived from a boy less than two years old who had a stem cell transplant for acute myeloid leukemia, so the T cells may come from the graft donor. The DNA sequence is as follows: TGCAGTGCTAGAGATGGAGCGGGAGGTTCGGATACGCAGTATTTT. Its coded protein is CSARDGAGGSDTQYF.